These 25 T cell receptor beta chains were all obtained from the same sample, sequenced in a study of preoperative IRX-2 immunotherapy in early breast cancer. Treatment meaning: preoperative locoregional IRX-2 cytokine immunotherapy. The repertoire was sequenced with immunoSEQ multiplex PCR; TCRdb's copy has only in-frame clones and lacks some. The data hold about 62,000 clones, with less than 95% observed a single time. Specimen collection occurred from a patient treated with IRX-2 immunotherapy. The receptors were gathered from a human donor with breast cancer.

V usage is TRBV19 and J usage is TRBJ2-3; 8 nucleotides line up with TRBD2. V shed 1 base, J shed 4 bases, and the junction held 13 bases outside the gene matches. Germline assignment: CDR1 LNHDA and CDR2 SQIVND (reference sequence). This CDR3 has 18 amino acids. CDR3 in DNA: TGTGCCAGTAGTATAGGGCCCTTAAGAGCGGGAGTCGCAGATACGCAGTATTTT. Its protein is CASSIGPLRAGVADTQYF.

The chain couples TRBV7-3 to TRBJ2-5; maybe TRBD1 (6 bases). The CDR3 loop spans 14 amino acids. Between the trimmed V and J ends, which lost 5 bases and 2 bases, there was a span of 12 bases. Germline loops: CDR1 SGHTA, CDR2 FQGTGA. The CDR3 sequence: CASSPNQGQETQYF. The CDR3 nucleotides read TGTGCCAGCAGCCCCAACCAGGGGCAAGAGACCCAGTACTTC.

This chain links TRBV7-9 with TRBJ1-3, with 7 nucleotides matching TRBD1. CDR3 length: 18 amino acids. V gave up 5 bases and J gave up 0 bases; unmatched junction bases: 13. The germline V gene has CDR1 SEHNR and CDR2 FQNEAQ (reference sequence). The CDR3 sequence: CASSPIPGTVISGNTIYF. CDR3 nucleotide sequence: TGTGCCAGCAGCCCCATTCCCGGGACAGTTATCTCTGGAAACACCATATATTTT.

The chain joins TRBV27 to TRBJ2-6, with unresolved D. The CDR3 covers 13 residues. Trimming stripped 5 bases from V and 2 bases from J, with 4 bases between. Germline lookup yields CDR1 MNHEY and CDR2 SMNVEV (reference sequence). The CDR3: CASSRPGANVLTF. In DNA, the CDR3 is TGTGCCAGCAGTCGGCCTGGGGCCAACGTCCTGACTTTC.

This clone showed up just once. This CDR3 is CASSSTRRASGAQYF. CDR3 DNA sequence: TGTGCCAGCAGCTCGACTCGGCGGGCTAGCGGGGCGCAGTATTTT. The chain uses TRBV11-2 and TRBJ2-3; 9 bases line up with TRBD2. V gave up 4 bases and J gave up 10 bases; unmatched junction bases: 12. The V gene's germline CDR1 is SGHAT and CDR2 FQNNGV. The CDR3 is made up of 15 amino acids.

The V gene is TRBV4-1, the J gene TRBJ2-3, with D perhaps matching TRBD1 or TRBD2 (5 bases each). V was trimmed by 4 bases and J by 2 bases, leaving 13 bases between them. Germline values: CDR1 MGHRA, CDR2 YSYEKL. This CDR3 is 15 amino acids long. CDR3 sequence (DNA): TGCGCCAGCAGCCCCCGACTGGGGGTCACAGATACGCAGTATTTT. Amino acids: CASSPRLGVTDTQYF.

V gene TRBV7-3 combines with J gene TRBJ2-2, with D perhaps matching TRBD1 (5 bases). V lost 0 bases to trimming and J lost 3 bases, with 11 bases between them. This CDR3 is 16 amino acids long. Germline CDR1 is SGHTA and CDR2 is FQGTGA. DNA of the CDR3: TGTGCCAGCAGCTTAACTGGGGCAGACTACACCGGGGAGCTGTTTTTT. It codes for CASSLTGADYTGELFF.

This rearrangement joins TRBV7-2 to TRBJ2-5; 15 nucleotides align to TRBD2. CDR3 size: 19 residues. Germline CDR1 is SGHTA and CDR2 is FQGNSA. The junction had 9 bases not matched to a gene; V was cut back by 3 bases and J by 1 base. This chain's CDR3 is CASSFPGTSGRSAQETQYF. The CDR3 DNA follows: TGTGCCAGCAGCTTTCCCGGGACTAGCGGGAGGTCGGCCCAAGAGACCCAGTACTTC.

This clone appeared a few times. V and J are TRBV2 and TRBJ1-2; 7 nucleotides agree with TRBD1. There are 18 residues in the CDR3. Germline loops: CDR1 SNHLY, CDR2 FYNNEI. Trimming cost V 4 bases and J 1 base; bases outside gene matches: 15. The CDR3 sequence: CASSVKKSTGIINYGYTF. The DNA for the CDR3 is TGTGCCAGCAGTGTAAAAAAGTCGACAGGGATCATTAACTATGGCTACACCTTC.

The CDR3 DNA reads as TGTGCCAGCTCCCTGGAGGTAGGGGGCTACACCTTC. Amino acid sequence: CASSLEVGGYTF. V gene TRBV18 combines with J gene TRBJ1-2; D gene ambiguous. V was trimmed by 6 bases and J by 8 bases, leaving 13 bases between them. CDR3 length: 12 residues. CDR1 KGHSH and CDR2 LQKENI come from the germline V gene.

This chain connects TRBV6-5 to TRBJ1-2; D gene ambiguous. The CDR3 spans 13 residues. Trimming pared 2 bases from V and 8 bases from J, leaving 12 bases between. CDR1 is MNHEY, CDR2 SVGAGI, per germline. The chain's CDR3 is CASSYGQGRGYTF. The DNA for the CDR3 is TGTGCCAGCAGTTACGGCCAAGGGCGAGGCTACACCTTC.

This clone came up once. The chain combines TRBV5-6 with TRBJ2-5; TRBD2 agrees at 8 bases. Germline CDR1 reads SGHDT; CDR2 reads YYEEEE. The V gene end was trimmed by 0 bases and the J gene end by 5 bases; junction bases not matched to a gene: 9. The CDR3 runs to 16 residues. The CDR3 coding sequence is TGTGCCAGCAGCTTGGAGTTAGCGGGGATTTCGGAGACCCAGTACTTC. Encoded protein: CASSLELAGISETQYF.

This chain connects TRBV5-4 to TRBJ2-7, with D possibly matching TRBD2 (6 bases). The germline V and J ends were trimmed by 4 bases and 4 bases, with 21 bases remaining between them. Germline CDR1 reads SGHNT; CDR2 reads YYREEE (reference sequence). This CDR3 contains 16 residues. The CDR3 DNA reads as TGTGCCAGCAGCCTGGGAGGAGGGAAGGGGTTTTACGAGCAGTACTTC. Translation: CASSLGGGKGFYEQYF.

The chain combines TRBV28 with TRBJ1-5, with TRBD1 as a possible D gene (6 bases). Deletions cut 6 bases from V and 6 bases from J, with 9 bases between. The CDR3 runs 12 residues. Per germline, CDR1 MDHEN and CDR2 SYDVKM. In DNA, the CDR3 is TGTGCCAGCAGGGGGGGCAGTCAGCCCCAGCATTTT. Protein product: CASRGGSQPQHF.

DNA of the CDR3: TGTGCCAGCAGCCGGGGAGGGGCGGGGTCAGGCGAGCAGTACTTC. Translating it yields CASSRGGAGSGEQYF. The V and J genes are TRBV7-2 and TRBJ2-7; 7 bases are shared with TRBD2. In germline, CDR1 is SGHTA, CDR2 FQGNSA. The V gene end was trimmed by 5 bases and the J gene end by 6 bases; junction bases not matched to a gene: 13. The CDR3 is 15 residues long.

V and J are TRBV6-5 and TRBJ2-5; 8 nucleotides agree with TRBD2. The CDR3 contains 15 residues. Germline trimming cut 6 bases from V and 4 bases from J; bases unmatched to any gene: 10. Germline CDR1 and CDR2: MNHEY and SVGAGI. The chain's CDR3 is CASRTEAGAAETQYF. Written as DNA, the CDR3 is TGTGCCAGCAGAACTGAAGCGGGAGCGGCAGAGACCCAGTACTTC.

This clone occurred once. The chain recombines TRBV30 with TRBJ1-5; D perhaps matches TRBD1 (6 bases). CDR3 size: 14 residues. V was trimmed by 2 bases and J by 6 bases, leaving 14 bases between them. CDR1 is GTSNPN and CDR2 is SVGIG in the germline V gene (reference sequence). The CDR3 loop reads CAWSSGTKFQPQHF. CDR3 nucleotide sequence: TGTGCCTGGAGTTCCGGGACAAAATTTCAGCCCCAGCATTTT.

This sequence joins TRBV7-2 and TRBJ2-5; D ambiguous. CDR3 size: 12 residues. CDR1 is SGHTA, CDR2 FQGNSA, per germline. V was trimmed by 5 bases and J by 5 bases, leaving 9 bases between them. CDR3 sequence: CASSPDRETQYF. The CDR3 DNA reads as TGTGCCAGCAGCCCGGACCGGGAGACCCAGTACTTC.

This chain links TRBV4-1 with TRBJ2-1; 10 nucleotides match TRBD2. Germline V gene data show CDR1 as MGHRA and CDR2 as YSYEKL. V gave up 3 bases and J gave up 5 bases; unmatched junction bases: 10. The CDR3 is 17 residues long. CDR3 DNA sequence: TGCGCCAGCAGCCATCTAGCGGGAGTTGGGTTACACAATGAGCAGTTCTTC. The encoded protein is CASSHLAGVGLHNEQFF.

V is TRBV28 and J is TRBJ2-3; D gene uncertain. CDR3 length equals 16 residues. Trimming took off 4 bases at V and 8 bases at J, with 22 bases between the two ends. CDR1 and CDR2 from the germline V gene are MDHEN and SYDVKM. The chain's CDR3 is CASSSFAGSVFRTQYF. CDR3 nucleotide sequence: TGTGCCAGCAGTTCCTTTGCAGGTTCGGTTTTTCGTACGCAGTATTTT. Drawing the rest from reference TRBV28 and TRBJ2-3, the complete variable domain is DVKVTQSSRYLVKRTGEKVFLECVQDMDHENMFWYRQDPGLGLRLIYFSYDVKMKEKGDIPEGYSVSREKKERFSLILESASTNQTSMYLCASSSFAGSVFRTQYFGPGTRLTVL.

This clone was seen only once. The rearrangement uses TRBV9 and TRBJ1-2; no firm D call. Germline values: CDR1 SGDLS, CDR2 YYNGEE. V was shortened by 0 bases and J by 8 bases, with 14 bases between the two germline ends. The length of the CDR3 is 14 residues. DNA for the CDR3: TGTGCCAGCAGCGTAGCACCCGGACGGATGGGCTACACCTTC. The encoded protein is CASSVAPGRMGYTF.

The CDR3 DNA sequence: TGCGCCAGCAGCCAAGATAGAGTGTTGAGGGGGCGTGAAACCGGGGAGCTGTTTTTT. This gives the protein CASSQDRVLRGRETGELFF. This chain uses TRBV4-3 with TRBJ2-2, with 7 bases fitting TRBD1. V trimming: 0 bases; J trimming: 5 bases; junction bases outside the gene matches: 15. Germline CDR1 and CDR2: LGHNA and YSLEER. This CDR3 has 19 residues.

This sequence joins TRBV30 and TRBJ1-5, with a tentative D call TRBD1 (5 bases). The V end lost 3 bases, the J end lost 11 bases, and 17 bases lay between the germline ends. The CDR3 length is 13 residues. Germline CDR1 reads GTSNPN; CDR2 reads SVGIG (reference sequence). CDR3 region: CAWSAGGLGAQHF. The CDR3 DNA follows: TGTGCCTGGAGCGCGGGGGGGTTAGGGGCCCAGCATTTT.

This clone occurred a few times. CDR3 loop: CASSPGRGPSPLHF. CDR3 bases: TGTGCCAGCTCACCCGGTAGGGGGCCTTCACCCCTCCACTTT. This rearrangement joins TRBV18 to TRBJ1-6, with TRBD1 matching 7 bases. The germline CDR1 and CDR2 sequences are KGHSH and LQKENI. The junction had 5 bases not matched to a gene; V was cut back by 3 bases and J by 9 bases. This CDR3 spans 14 amino acids. Drawing the rest from reference TRBV18 and TRBJ1-6, the complete variable domain is NAGVMQNPRHLVRRRGQEARLRCSPMKGHSHVYWYRQLPEEGLKFMVYLQKENIIDESGMPKERFSAEFPKEGPSILRIQQVVRGDSAAYFCASSPGRGPSPLHFGNGTRLTVT.

CDR3 nucleotides: TGTGCCAGCAGCCAACCCCCCGAGGCTAACACCATATATTTT. This translates into CASSQPPEANTIYF. The chain links TRBV25-1 to TRBJ1-3; no clear D. V gave up 6 bases and J gave up 7 bases, with 16 bases separating them. Germline CDR1 reads MGHDK; CDR2 reads SYGVNS. The CDR3 loop spans 14 amino acids.